What follows are 28 T cell receptor beta chains derived from one specimen sequenced in a study of T cells in Graves' hyperthyroidism and ophthalmopathy. TCR beta CDR3 region amplification was performed from RNA transcripts. HTBI primers were the set used in a first-round RT-PCR of the TCR CDR3. Each CDR3 protein gets one entry after TCRdb re-called the multiplex PCR reads with MiXCR. The sample consists of about 270,000 distinct CDR3 sequences, around 22% of them appearing once. The sample comprised blood. The source of these receptors is a man aged 25 to 40 with Graves' ophthalmopathy.

Comments on this clonotype: One junction end disagrees with the germline gene, perhaps due to a read error. This chain connects TRBV24-1 to TRBJ2-1; TRBD1 aligns across 8 bases. Per germline, CDR1 KGHDR and CDR2 SFDVKD. This CDR3 spans 16 amino acids. The CDR3 nucleotides read TGTGCCACCAGTGACCGGTTTACAGGACAGGGAAATGGGCAGTTCTTC. It codes for CATSDRFTGQGNGQFF.

This clonotype has at least ten counts. The chain couples TRBV11-3 to TRBJ2-1, with 10 positions matching TRBD1. J lost 6 bases, V lost 3 bases, and 14 bases had no gene match. The CDR3 has 18 residues. Per germline, CDR1 SGHNT and CDR2 YENEEA. The DNA of the CDR3 is TGTGCCAGCAGCTTTCTTTACTCCTCGGGACAGGGGTCCAATGAGCAGTTCTTC. Translating it yields CASSFLYSSGQGSNEQFF.

This clonotype has a handful of counts. This chain links TRBV12-3 or TRBV12-4 with TRBJ2-1; D is unclear. The germline V and J ends were trimmed by 6 bases and 8 bases, with 8 bases remaining between them. The CDR3 is made up of 11 amino acids. The CDR3 here is CASSRKDEQFF. The CDR3 bases are TGTGCCAGCAGCCGCAAGGATGAGCAGTTCTTC.

V gene TRBV10-3 combines with J gene TRBJ2-3, with TRBD2 matching 8 bases. This CDR3 is built from 12 residues. The germline V gene has CDR1 ENHRY and CDR2 SYGVKD. With V trimmed by 6 bases and J by 7 bases, 3 bases remained unmatched. CDR3 coding DNA: TGTGCCATCAGCGCGGGGGGCCATACGCAGTATTTT. Translating gives CAISAGGHTQYF.

The table lists this clonotype with a few counts. The rearrangement uses TRBV10-3 and TRBJ1-5; D perhaps matches TRBD1 (5 bases). Germline V gene data show CDR1 as ENHRY and CDR2 as SYGVKD. The V and J ends lost 0 bases and 3 bases respectively, with 9 bases between them. The CDR3 has 15 amino acids. The CDR3 here is CAISESGQANQPQHF. The CDR3, as DNA: TGTGCCATCAGTGAGTCGGGGCAGGCCAATCAGCCCCAGCATTTT.

V usage is TRBV6-5 and J usage is TRBJ2-7, with unresolved D. The length of the CDR3 is 14 residues. Trimming cost V 0 bases and J 6 bases, with 12 bases left between them. CDR1 and CDR2 from the germline V gene are MNHEY and SVGAGI. CDR3 sequence (DNA): TGTGCCAGCAGTTACTCGTCCGGGCGAGGCGAGCAGTACTTC. The encoded protein is CASSYSSGRGEQYF.

The gene calls are TRBV7-2 and TRBJ1-6; no firm D call. Germline V gene sequence: CDR1 SGHTA, CDR2 FQGNSA. Trimming stripped 3 bases from V and 7 bases from J, with 4 bases between. The CDR3 spans 12 residues. CDR3 bases: TGTGCCAGCAGCTTCAGAAATTCACCCCTCCACTTT. Translated: CASSFRNSPLHF.

There are many counts of this clonotype. The chain uses TRBV3-1 and TRBJ1-1, with unresolved D. Per the germline V gene, CDR1 is LGHDT and CDR2 is YNNKEL (reference sequence). The CDR3 consists of 14 residues. V gave up 4 bases and J gave up 0 bases, with 9 bases separating them. CDR3 nucleotides: TGTGCCAGCAGCCTTTTGGCGGTGAACACTGAAGCTTTCTTT. It translates to CASSLLAVNTEAFF.

This clonotype has a count of ten or more. The rearrangement joins TRBV27 to TRBJ2-7; TRBD2 aligns across 7 bases. Losses at the gene ends were 10 bases for V and 4 bases for J; bases not matched to a gene: 16. The CDR3 has 15 amino acids. Germline assignment: CDR1 MNHEY and CDR2 SMNVEV (reference sequence). The CDR3 nucleotides are TGTGCCACCGAAGGACTAGGTCAGAGAGGATACGAGCAGTACTTC. The encoded protein is CATEGLGQRGYEQYF.

This clonotype was recorded many times. V usage is TRBV6-1 and J usage is TRBJ1-1, with unresolved D. This CDR3 is 16 amino acids long. Trimming took off 3 bases at V and 10 bases at J, with 24 bases between the two ends. Germline CDR1 reads MNHNS; CDR2 reads SASEGT. CDR3 DNA sequence: TGTGCCAGCAGTGACCCGCGCGTTTCTATCCAAGAGGGAGCTTTCTTT. Translation gives CASSDPRVSIQEGAFF.

This clonotype has at least ten counts. The genes are TRBV11-1 and TRBJ2-3; no clear D gene. The CDR3 is 13 amino acids. CDR1 is SGHAT, CDR2 FQDESV, per germline (reference sequence). V lost 5 bases and J lost 4, with 10 bases in between. The CDR3 DNA reads TGTGCCAGCAGCATAACCGAGCCAGATACGCAGTATTTT. It is translated as CASSITEPDTQYF.

This clonotype was counted a few times. The J gene is TRBJ2-3, the V gene TRBV6-1; no reliable D call. This CDR3 spans 16 amino acids. Trimming took 5 bases from V and 2 from J, leaving 17 bases between them. Germline CDR1 and CDR2: MNHNS and SASEGT. The CDR3 sequence: CASSYASWSYTDTQYF. CDR3 DNA sequence: TGTGCCAGCAGTTACGCGTCCTGGAGCTACACAGATACGCAGTATTTT.

On this clonotype: This could be a read error, since a much larger clone is one nucleotide away. V is TRBV11-2 and J is TRBJ2-7, with D maybe TRBD2 (5 bases). Per germline, CDR1 SGHAT and CDR2 FQNNGV. The CDR3 spans 13 residues. The CDR3 DNA reads TGTGCCGGCAGCTTTTATGTTTCGGGGGAGCAGTACTTC. This codes for CAGSFYVSGEQYF.

This clonotype was detected ten times or more. The chain employs TRBV2 and TRBJ1-3, with D possibly being TRBD1 (6 bases). The germline CDR1 and CDR2 sequences are SNHLY and FYNNEI. Trimming removed 4 bases at V and 4 bases at J, with 11 bases between. CDR3 length: 14 residues. Here the CDR3 reads CASSGVRGGNTIYF. CDR3 sequence (DNA): TGTGCCAGCAGTGGAGTCAGGGGCGGAAACACCATATATTTT.

V and J are TRBV19 and TRBJ2-7, with D possibly matching TRBD1 (5 bases). The CDR3 runs 13 residues. Trimming removed 3 bases from V and 4 bases from J, with 10 bases in between. Germline CDR1 reads LNHDA; CDR2 reads SQIVND (reference sequence). The CDR3 DNA sequence: TGTGCCAGTAGTATTCAGGGTCAGTACGAGCAGTACTTC. Protein sequence: CASSIQGQYEQYF.

The sample holds many counts of this clonotype. CDR3 in DNA: TGCAGCGTTGCGGTCCAGCCGAACACTGAAGCTTTCTTT. As protein: CSVAVQPNTEAFF. The J gene is TRBJ1-1, the V gene TRBV29-1, with D uncertain. The CDR3 covers 13 residues. Per germline, CDR1 SQVTM and CDR2 ANQGSEA. The V gene lost 4 bases and the J gene lost 1 base, with 10 bases spanning the gap.

The CDR3 DNA is TGTGCCAGCCTTTACTCGGGGGCCCCTAAACACAATGAGCAGTTCTTC. Amino acids: CASLYSGAPKHNEQFF. The chain has TRBV6-2 or TRBV6-3 and TRBJ2-1; tentatively, D is TRBD1 or TRBD2 (6 bases each). Germline assignment: CDR1 MNHEY and CDR2 SVGEGT. The CDR3 is made up of 16 amino acids. The V gene lost 8 bases and the J gene lost 5 bases, with 22 bases spanning the gap.

This clonotype was observed many times. This chain uses TRBV19 with TRBJ2-7; 8 bases fit TRBD2. The J segment lost 0 bases and the V segment lost 6 bases, leaving 7 bases of the junction unmatched. CDR1 LNHDA and CDR2 SQIVND come from the germline V gene (reference sequence). There are 15 residues in the CDR3. In nucleotides, the CDR3 is TGTGCCAGTAGAACCAGCGGGAGTCCCTCCTACGAGCAGTACTTC. Its translation is CASRTSGSPSYEQYF.

The chain has TRBV7-8 and TRBJ2-7, with 11 nucleotides matching TRBD1. The CDR3 loop spans 15 amino acids. The ends lost 6 bases at V and 3 bases at J; junction bases unmatched: 7. Germline V gives CDR1 SGHVS, CDR2 FQNEAQ. CDR3 sequence reads: CASSPGGTGGYEQYF. The CDR3 region has the DNA TGTGCCAGCAGTCCCGGTGGGACAGGGGGCTACGAGCAGTACTTC.

This clonotype occurred a few times. The V call is TRBV29-1, the J call TRBJ2-2, with 8 positions matching TRBD1. Germline CDR1 is SQVTM and CDR2 is ANQGSEA. The length of the CDR3 is 14 residues. V shed 4 bases and J 6 bases; nucleotides not matched to a gene: 7. CDR3 DNA sequence: TGCAGCGTTGGAGGCCAGGGGGCCGCCGGGGAGCTGTTTTTT. Protein product: CSVGGQGAAGELFF.

This clonotype has a handful of counts. The CDR3 sequence is CASSEGPAGGGVKAKNIQYF. The CDR3 coding sequence is TGTGCCAGCAGTGAAGGTCCAGCGGGAGGAGGAGTAAAGGCCAAAAACATTCAGTACTTC. V usage is TRBV2 and J usage is TRBJ2-4; TRBD2 matches 9 bases. J gave up 1 base and V 1 base, and 14 bases lay outside the gene matches. This CDR3 has 20 amino acids. CDR1 and CDR2 (germline): SNHLY, FYNNEI.

This clonotype was seen more than once but under ten times. This chain links TRBV28 with TRBJ2-7; D is ambiguous. V was pared by 4 bases and J by 3 bases, with 16 bases between. Germline V gene sequence: CDR1 MDHEN, CDR2 SYDVKM. CDR3 size: 15 residues. DNA for the CDR3: TGTGCCAGCAGTTCCCCGAACACCCCGATCTACGAGCAGTACTTC. It is translated as CASSSPNTPIYEQYF.

This chain connects TRBV19 to TRBJ1-6, with TRBD1 matching over 9 bases. Trimming removed 1 base from V and 9 bases from J; junction bases left unmatched: 7. Per the germline V gene, CDR1 is LNHDA and CDR2 is SQIVND (reference sequence). The CDR3 totals 16 residues. CDR3 region: CASSIGGGQGSSPLHF. CDR3 coding DNA: TGTGCCAGTAGTATAGGAGGGGGACAGGGATCTTCACCCCTCCACTTT.

The genes are TRBV30 and TRBJ2-3; TRBD2 aligns across 7 bases. V lost 0 bases to trimming and J lost 4 bases; unmatched junction nucleotides: 16. In germline, CDR1 is GTSNPN, CDR2 SVGIG (reference sequence). The CDR3 runs 18 residues. The CDR3 DNA is TGTGCCTGGAGTGTAGAGGCGGGAGTATATAGTAAGGCAGATACGCAGTATTTT. This translates into CAWSVEAGVYSKADTQYF. Filled out from reference TRBV30 and TRBJ2-3, the complete variable domain reads SQTIHQWPATLVQPVGSPLSLECTVEGTSNPNLYWYRQAAGRGLQLLFYSVGIGQISSEVPQNLSASRPQDRQFILSSKKLLLSDSGFYLCAWSVEAGVYSKADTQYFGPGTRLTVL.

This clonotype was counted at least ten times. The chain is built from TRBV5-1 and TRBJ1-2; weak D call: TRBD1 (5 bases). Germline assignment: CDR1 SGHRS and CDR2 YFSETQ. The CDR3 is made up of 14 amino acids. Trimming removed 2 bases from V and 6 bases from J, with 14 bases in between. CDR3 nucleotide sequence: TGCGCCAGCAGCTTAGGCGGGGGATATGATGGCTACACCTTC. Its translation is CASSLGGGYDGYTF.

CDR3 sequence (DNA): TGTGCCAGCAGTTACCCGGCTAGCGGGGGGACAGATACGCAGTATTTT. Protein: CASSYPASGGTDTQYF. The J gene is TRBJ2-3, the V gene TRBV6-5, with 11 bases fitting TRBD2. The V gene end was trimmed by 2 bases and the J gene end by 3 bases; junction bases not matched to a gene: 4. The germline CDR1 and CDR2 sequences are MNHEY and SVGAGI. The CDR3 is 16 amino acids.

This clonotype occurred a few times. V gene TRBV28 combines with J gene TRBJ2-1; tentative D call: TRBD1 (5 bases). The CDR3 is 11 residues long. The V end was cut by 8 bases, the J end by 7 bases, with 9 bases between. CDR1 and CDR2 from the germline V gene are MDHEN and SYDVKM. The CDR3, as DNA: TGTGCCAGCCTCTCAGGGAATGAGCAGTTCTTC. Amino acid sequence: CASLSGNEQFF.

This clonotype was counted many times. V usage is TRBV5-1 and J usage is TRBJ2-1, with 8 bases aligning to TRBD2. V lost 0 bases, J lost 9 bases, and 8 bases stayed unmatched. The CDR3 contains 15 residues. CDR1 is SGHRS and CDR2 is YFSETQ in the germline V gene. This CDR3 is CASSLESGRVGEQFF. DNA for the CDR3: TGCGCCAGCAGCTTGGAAAGCGGGAGAGTCGGTGAGCAGTTCTTC.